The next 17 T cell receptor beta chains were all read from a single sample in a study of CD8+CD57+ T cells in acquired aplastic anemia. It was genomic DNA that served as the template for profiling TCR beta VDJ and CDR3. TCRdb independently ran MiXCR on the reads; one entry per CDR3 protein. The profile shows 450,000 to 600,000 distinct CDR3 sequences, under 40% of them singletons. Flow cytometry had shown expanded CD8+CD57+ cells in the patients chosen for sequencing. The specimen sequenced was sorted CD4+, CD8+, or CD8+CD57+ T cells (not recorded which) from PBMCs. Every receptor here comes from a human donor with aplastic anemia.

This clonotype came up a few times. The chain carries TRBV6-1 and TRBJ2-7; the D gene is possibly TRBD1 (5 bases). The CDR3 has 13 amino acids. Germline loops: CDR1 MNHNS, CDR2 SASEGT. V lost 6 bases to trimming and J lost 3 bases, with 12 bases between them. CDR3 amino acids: CASSPDRYYEQYF. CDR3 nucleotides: TGTGCCAGCAGCCCCGACAGATACTACGAGCAGTACTTC.

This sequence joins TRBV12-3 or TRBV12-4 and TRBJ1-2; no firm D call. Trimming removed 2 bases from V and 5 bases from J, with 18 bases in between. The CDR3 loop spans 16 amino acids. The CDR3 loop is CASSLSTRAGAYGYTF. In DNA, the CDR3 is TGTGCCAGCAGTTTATCTACGAGGGCAGGAGCTTATGGCTACACCTTC.

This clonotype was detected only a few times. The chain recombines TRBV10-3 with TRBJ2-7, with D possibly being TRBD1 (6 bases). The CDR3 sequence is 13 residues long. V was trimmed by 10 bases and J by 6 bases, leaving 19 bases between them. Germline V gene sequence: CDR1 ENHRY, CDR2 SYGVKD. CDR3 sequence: CASRLNQGIEQYF. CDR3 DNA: TGTGCCAGCCGACTAAACCAGGGGATCGAGCAGTACTTC.

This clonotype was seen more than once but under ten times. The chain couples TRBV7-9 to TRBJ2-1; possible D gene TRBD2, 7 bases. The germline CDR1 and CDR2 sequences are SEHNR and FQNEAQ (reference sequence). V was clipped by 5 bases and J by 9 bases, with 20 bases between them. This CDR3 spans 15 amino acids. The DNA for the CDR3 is TGTGCCAGCAGCCCTACGGTGGGGGGGGCCTTTGAGCAGTTCTTC. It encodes CASSPTVGGAFEQFF.

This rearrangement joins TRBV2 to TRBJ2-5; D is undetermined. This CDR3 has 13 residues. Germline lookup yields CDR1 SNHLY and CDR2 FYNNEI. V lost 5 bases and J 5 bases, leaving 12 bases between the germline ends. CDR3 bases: TGTGCCAGCAGTATAGGGTTCGGGGAGACCCAGTACTTC. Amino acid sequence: CASSIGFGETQYF.

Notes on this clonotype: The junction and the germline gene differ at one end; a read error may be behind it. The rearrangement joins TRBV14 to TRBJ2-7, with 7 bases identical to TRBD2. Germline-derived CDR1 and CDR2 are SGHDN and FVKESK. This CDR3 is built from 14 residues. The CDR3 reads CASSQGGGNYERYF. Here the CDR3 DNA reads TGTGCCAGCAGCCAAGGGGGGGGGAATTACGAGCGGTACTTC.

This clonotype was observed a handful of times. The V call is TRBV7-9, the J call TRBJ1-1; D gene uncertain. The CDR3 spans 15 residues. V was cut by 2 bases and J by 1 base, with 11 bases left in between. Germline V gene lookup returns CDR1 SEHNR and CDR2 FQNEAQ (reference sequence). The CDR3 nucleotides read TGTGCCAGCAGCTTATTAGGCCCAGCGAACACTGAAGCTTTCTTT. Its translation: CASSLLGPANTEAFF.

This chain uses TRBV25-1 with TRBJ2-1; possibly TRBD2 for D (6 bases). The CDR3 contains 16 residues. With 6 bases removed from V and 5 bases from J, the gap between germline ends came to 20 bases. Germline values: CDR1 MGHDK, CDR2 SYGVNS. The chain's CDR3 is CASSFGLKTYNNEQFF. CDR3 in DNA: TGTGCCAGCAGCTTCGGACTAAAGACGTACAACAATGAGCAGTTCTTC. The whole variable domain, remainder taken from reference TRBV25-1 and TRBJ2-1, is EADIYQTPRYLVIGTGKKITLECSQTMGHDKMYWYQQDPGMELHLIHYSYGVNSTEKGDLSSESTVSRIRTEHFPLTLESARPSHTSQYLCASSFGLKTYNNEQFFGPGTRLTVL.

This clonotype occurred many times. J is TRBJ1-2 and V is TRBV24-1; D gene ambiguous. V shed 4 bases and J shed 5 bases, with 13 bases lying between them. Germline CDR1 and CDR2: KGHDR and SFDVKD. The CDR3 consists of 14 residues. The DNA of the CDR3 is TGTGCCACCAGTGACCGCACAAAGGGTTATGGCTACACCTTC. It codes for CATSDRTKGYGYTF.

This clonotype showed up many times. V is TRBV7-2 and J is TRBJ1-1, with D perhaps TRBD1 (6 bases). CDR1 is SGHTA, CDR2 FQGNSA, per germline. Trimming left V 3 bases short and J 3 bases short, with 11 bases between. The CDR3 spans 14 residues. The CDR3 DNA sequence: TGTGCCAGCAGCTTTACAGGGTTCTACACTGAAGCTTTCTTT. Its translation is CASSFTGFYTEAFF.

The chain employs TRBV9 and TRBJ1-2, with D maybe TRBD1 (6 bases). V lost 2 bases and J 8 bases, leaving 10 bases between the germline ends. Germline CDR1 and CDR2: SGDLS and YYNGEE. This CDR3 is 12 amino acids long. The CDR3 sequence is CASSVRGGGYTF. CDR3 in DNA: TGTGCCAGCAGCGTTAGAGGGGGAGGCTACACCTTC. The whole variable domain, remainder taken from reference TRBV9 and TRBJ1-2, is DSGVTQTPKHLITATGQRVTLRCSPRSGDLSVYWYQQSLDQGLQFLIQYYNGEERAKGNILERFSAQQFPDLHSELNLSSLELGDSALYFCASSVRGGGYTFGSGTRLTVV.

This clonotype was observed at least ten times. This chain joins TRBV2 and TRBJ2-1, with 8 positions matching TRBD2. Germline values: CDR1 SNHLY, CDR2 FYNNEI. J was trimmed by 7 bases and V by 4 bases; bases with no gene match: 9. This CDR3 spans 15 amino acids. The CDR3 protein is CASSGVAGRGNEQFF. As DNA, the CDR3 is TGTGCCAGCAGTGGGGTAGCGGGACGTGGTAATGAGCAGTTCTTC.

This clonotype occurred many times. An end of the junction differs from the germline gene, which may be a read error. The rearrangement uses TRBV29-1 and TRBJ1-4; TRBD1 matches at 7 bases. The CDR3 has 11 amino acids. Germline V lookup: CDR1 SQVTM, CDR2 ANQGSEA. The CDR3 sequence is CGGRGYEKLFF. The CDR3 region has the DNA TGTGGGGGCAGGGGGTACGAAAAACTGTTTTTT.

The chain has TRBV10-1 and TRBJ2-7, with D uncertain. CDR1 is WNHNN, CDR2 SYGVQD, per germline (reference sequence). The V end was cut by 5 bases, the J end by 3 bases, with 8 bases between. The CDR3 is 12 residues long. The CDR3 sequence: CASSRTIYEQYF. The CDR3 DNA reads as TGCGCCAGCAGTCGGACGATCTACGAGCAGTACTTC.

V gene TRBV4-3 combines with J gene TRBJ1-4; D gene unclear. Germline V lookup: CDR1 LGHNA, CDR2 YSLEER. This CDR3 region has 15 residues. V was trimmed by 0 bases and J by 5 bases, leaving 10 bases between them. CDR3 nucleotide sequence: TGCGCCAGCAGCCAAGACGGCCAGCACAATGAAAAACTGTTTTTT. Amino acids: CASSQDGQHNEKLFF.

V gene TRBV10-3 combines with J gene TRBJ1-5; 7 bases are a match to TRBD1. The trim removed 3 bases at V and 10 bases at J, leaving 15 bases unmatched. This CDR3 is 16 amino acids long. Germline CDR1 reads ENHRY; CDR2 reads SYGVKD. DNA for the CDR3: TGTGCCATCAGTGATTATAGCGGGAGACAGGGCTCCCCCCAGCATTTT. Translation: CAISDYSGRQGSPQHF.

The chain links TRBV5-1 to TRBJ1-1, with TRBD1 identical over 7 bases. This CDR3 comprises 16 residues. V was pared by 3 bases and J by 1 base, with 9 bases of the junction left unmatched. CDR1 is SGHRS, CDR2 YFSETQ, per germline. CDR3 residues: CASSSVGAGGNTEAFF. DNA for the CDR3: TGCGCCAGCAGCTCGGTAGGGGCAGGGGGGAACACTGAAGCTTTCTTT. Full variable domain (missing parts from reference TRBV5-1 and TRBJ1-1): KAGVTQTPRYLIKTRGQQVTLSCSPISGHRSVSWYQQTPGQGLQFLFEYFSETQRNKGNFPGRFSGRQFSNSRSEMNVSTLELGDSALYLCASSSVGAGGNTEAFFGQGTRLTVV.